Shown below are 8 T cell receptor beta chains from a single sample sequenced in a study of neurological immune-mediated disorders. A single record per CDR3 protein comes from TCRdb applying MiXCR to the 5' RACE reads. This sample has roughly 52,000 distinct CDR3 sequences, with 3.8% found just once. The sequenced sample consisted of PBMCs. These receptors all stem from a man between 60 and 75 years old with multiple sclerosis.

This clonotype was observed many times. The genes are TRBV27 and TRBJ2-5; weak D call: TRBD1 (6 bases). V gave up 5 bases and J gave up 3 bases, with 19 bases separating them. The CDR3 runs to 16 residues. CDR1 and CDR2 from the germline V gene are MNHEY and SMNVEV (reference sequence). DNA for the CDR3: TGTGCCAGCAGTCACGAACAGACAGGCCGCAAAGAGACCCAGTACTTC. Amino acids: CASSHEQTGRKETQYF.

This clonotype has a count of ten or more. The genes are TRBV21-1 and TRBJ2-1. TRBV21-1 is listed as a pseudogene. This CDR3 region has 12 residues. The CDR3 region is CASLDSYNEQFF. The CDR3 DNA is TGTGCCAGCCTGGATTCCTACAATGAGCAGTTCTTC.

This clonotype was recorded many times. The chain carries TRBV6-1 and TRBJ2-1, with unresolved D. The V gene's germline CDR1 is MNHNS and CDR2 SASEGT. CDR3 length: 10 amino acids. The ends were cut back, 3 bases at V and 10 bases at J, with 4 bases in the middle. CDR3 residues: CASSDYEQFF. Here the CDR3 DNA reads TGTGCCAGCAGTGATTACGAGCAGTTCTTC.

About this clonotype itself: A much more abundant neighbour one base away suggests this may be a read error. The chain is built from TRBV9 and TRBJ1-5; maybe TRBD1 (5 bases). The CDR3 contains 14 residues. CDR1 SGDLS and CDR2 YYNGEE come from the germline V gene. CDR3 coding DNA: TGTGCCAGCAGCGCCTCGGGGGTTCCTCAGCACCAGCATTTT. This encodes CASSASGVPQHQHF.

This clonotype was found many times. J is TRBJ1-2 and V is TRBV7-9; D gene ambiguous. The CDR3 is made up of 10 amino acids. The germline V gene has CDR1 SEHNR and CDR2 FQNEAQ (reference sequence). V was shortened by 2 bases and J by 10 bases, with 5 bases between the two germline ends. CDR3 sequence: CASSLQVYTF. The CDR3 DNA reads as TGTGCCAGCAGCTTACAGGTCTACACCTTC.

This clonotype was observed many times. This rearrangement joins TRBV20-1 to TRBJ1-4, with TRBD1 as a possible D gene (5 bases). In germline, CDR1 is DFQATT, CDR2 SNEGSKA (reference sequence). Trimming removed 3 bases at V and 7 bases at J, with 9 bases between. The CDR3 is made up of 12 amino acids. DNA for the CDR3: TGCAGTGCTAGTTGGGGCCCTGAAAAACTGTTTTTT. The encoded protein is CSASWGPEKLFF.

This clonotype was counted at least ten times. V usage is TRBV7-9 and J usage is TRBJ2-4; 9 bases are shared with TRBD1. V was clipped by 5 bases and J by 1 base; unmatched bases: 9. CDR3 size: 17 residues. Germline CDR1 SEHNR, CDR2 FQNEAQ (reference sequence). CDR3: CASSPSGTGMAKNIQYF. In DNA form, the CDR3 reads TGTGCCAGCAGCCCCAGCGGGACAGGGATGGCCAAAAACATTCAGTACTTC.

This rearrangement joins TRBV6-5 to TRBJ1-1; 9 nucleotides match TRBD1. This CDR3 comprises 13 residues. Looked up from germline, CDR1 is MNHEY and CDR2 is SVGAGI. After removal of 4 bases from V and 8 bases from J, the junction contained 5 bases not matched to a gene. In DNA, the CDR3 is TGTGCCAGCAGTTCGGACAGGGGACTGGAAGCTTTCTTT. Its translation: CASSSDRGLEAFF.